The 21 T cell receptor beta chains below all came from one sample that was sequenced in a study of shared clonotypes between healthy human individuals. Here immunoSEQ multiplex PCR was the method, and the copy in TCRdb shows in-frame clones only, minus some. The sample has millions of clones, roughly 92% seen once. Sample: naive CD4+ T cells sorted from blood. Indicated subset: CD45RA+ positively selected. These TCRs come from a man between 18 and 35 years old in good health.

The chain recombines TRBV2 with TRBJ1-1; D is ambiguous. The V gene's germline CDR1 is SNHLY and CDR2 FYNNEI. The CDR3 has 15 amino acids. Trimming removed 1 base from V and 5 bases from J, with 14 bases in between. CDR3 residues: CASSEVYSLRTEAFF. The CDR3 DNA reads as TGTGCCAGCAGTGAAGTTTACAGCCTTCGGACTGAAGCTTTCTTT.

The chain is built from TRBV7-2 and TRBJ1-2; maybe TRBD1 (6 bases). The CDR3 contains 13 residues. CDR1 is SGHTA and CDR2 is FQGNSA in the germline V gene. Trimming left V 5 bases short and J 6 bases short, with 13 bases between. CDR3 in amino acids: CASSIYRVDGYTF. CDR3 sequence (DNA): TGTGCCAGCAGCATTTACAGGGTCGATGGCTACACCTTC.

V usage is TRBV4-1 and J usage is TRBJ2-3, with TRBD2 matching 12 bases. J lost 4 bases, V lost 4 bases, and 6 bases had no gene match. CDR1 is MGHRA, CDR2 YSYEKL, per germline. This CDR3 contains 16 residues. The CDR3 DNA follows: TGCGCCAGCAGCCGCCAACTAGCGGGAGGAGCAGATACGCAGTATTTT. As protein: CASSRQLAGGADTQYF.

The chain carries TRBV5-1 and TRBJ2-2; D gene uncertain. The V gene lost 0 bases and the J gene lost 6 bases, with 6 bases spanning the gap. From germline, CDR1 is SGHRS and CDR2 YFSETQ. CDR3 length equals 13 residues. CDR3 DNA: TGCGCCAGCAGCTTGGTTTCGGCCGGGGAGCTGTTTTTT. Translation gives CASSLVSAGELFF.

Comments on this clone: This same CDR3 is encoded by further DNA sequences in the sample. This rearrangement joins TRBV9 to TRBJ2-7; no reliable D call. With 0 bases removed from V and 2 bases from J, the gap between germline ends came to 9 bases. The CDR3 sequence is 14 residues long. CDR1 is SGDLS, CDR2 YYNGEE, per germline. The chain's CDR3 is CASSVEGTTYEQYF. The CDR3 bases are TGTGCCAGCAGCGTAGAAGGAACTACCTACGAGCAGTACTTC.

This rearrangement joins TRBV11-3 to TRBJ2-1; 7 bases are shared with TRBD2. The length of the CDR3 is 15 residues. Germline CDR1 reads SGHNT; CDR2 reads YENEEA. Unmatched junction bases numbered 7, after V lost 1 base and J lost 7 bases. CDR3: CASSLGRGSWNEQFF. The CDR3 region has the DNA TGTGCCAGCAGCTTAGGGCGCGGGAGTTGGAATGAGCAGTTCTTC.

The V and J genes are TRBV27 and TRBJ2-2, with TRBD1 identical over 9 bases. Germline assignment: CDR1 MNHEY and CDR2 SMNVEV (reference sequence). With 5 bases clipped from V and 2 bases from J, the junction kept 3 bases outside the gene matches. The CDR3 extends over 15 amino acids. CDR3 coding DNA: TGTGCCAGCAGTAGGGACAGGGCTAACACCGGGGAGCTGTTTTTT. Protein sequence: CASSRDRANTGELFF.

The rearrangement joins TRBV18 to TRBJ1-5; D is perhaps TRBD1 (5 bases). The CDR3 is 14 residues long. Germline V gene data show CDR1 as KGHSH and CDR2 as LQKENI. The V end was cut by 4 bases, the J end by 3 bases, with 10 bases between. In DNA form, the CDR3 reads TGTGCCAGCTCACGAGGGGACCTCAATCAGCCCCAGCATTTT. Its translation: CASSRGDLNQPQHF.

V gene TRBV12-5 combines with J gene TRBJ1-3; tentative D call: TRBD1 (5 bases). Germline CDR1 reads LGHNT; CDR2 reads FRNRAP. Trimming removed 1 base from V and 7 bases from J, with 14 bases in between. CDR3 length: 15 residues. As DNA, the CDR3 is TGTGCTAGTGGTTTGGGGCCGGGACCCCCGAACACCATATATTTT. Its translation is CASGLGPGPPNTIYF.

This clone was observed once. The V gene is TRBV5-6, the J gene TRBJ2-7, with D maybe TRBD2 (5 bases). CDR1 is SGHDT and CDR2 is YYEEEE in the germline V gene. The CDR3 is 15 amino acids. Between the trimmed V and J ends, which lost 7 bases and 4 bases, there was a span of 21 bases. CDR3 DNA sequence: TGTGCCAGCCGATCACGCCCCGGGGTCGCATACGAGCAGTACTTC. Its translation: CASRSRPGVAYEQYF.

The CDR3 bases are TGCGCCAGCAGCCCATCGGACGCAAATTCAGGGGCCAACGTCCTGACTTTC. Its protein product is CASSPSDANSGANVLTF. This sequence joins TRBV5-1 and TRBJ2-6, with unresolved D. The CDR3 has 17 amino acids. V dropped 4 bases and J dropped 4 bases, with 18 bases sitting between them. Germline assignment: CDR1 SGHRS and CDR2 YFSETQ.

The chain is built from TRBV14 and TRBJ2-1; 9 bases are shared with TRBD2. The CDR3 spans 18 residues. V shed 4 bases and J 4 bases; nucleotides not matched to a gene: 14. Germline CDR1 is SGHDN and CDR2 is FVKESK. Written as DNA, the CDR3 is TGTGCCAGCAGCCCCTTAGGAGCGGGAGGTAGATCATACAATGAGCAGTTCTTC. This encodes CASSPLGAGGRSYNEQFF.

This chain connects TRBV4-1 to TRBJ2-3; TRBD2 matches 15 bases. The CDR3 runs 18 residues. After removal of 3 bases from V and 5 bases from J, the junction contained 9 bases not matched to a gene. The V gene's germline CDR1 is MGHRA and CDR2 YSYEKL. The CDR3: CASSQERGLAGGQDTQYF. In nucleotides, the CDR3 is TGCGCCAGCAGCCAGGAAAGAGGACTAGCGGGAGGGCAAGATACGCAGTATTTT.

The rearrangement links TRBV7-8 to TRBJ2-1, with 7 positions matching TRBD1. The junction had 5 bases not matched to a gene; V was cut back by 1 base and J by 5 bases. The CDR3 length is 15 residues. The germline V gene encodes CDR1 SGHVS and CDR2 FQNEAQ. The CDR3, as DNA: TGTGCCAGCAGCTTAGGGGGACAGCCCAACAATGAGCAGTTCTTC. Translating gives CASSLGGQPNNEQFF.

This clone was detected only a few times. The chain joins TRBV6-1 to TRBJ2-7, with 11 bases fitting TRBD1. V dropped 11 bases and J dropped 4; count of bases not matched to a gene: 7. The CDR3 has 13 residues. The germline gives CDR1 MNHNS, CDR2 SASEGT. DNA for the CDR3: TGTGCCTCTGGGGACAGGGGGTGGTACGAGCAGTACTTC. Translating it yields CASGDRGWYEQYF.

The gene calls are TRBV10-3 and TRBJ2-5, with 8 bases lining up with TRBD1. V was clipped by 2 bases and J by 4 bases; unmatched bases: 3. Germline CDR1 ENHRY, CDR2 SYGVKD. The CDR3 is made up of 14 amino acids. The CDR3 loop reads CAISEQGAGETQYF. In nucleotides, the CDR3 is TGTGCCATCAGTGAGCAGGGGGCGGGAGAGACCCAGTACTTC.

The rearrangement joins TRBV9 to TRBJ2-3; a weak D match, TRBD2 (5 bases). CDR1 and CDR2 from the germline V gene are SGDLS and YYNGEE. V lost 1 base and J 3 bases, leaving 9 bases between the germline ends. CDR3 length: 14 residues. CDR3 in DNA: TGTGCCAGCAGCGTAAACGGGGAGACAGATACGCAGTATTTT. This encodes CASSVNGETDTQYF.

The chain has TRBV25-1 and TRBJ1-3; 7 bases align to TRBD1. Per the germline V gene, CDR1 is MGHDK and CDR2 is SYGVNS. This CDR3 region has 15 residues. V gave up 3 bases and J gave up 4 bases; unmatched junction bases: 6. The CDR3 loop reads CASSDLTGTGNTIYF. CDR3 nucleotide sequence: TGTGCCAGCAGTGATTTGACAGGGACCGGAAACACCATATATTTT.

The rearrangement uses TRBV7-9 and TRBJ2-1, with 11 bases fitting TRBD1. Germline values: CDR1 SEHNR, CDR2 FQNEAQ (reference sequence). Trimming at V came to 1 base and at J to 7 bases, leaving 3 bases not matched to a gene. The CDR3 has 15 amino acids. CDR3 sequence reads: CASSLGTGGWNEQFF. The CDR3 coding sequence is TGTGCCAGCAGCTTAGGGACAGGGGGCTGGAATGAGCAGTTCTTC.

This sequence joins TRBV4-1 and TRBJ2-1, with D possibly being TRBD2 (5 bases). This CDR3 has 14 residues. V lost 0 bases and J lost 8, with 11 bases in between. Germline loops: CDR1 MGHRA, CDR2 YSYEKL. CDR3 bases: TGCGCCAGCAGCCAAGAGGCTACGAGGGATGAGCAGTTCTTC. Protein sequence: CASSQEATRDEQFF.

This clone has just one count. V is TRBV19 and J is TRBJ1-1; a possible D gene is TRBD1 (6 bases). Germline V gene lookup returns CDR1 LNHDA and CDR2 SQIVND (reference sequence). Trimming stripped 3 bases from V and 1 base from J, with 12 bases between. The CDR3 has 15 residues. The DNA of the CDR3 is TGTGCCAGTAGTATCCCGGGGGCTCCGAACACTGAAGCTTTCTTT. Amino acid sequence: CASSIPGAPNTEAFF.